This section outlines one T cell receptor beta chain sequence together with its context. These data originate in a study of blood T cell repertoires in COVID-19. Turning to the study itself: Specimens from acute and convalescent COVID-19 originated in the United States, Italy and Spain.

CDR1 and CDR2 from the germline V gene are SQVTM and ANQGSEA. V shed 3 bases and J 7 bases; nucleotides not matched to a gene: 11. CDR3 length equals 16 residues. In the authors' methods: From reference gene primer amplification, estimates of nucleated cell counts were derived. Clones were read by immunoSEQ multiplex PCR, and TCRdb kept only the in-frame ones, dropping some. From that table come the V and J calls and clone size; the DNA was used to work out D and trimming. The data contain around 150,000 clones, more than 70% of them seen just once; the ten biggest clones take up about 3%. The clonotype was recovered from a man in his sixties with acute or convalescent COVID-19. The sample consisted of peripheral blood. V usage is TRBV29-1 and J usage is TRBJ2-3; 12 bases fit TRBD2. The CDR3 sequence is CSVELIRLAGVNTQYF. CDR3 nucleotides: TGCAGCGTTGAGTTAATAAGACTAGCGGGGGTAAATACGCAGTATTTT.